The text below deals with one T cell receptor (beta chain). The antigen this receptor binds is unknown. Base qualities are missing; no much larger clone stands one base away. This specimen comes from a study of blood T cell repertoires in COVID-19 (dated by TCRdb to 2018 to 2020). The study in broad terms: Samples covering the acute and convalescent phases of COVID-19 were provided by collaborators in the United States, Italy and Spain. The prospective study material was composed of cDNA or gDNA derived from T cells, B-cell-depleted T cells, or PBMCs. Subjects who had been exposed to COVID-19, were actively infected with it, or had recovered from it provided the deeply sampled blood TCRbeta repertoires that made up the dataset. The repertoires were released in a freely available public database meant as a resource for research on the immune response to SARS-CoV-2. The samples were drawn from the first 160 participants of the ongoing ImmuneRACE study and from over a thousand subjects provided by 6 global collaborators. A de-identified subject ID, COVID-19 status, age in years and sex were almost always included in the sample metadata. Where available, HLA class I and class II types were obtained from metadata supplied by the sample provider rather than from assay-based typing. Paper-wide results and their limitations: The amount of clinical and demographic metadata varied by source and participant and was provided uncurated.

TCRbeta CDR3 regions were amplified from genomic DNA by means of the immunoSEQ Assay, a bias-controlled multiplex PCR. On the authors' methods: The number of nucleated cells in each sample was estimated by amplification of reference gene primers within the assay. To quantify the absolute abundance of each unique TCRbeta CDR3 rearrangement, sequence reads were collapsed and filtered. Productive Simpson clonality was computed per sample as the square root of Simpson's diversity index over productive rearrangements. Held by TCRdb, this immuneACCESS table contains in-frame sequences only and omits some clones. Under half of the omission traces to an unresolved V gene where checked; the cause of the rest is unknown. V and J calls and clone size are copied from that table; D and trimming were computed from the DNA. Counted in this sample were roughly 150,000 clones; 83% of them appeared once. The ten top clones hold approximately 19% of the sample.

Samples from volunteer blood donors who had recovered from COVID-19 were contributed by a second Seattle source. Each collaborating institution followed its own protocols to collect whole blood in K2EDTA tubes. For TCRbeta analysis, collaborators shipped samples in one of three forms: frozen whole blood, isolated PBMCs, or DNA extracted from either of those sample types. As encoded in the germline V gene, CDR1 is MDHEN while CDR2 is SYDVKM. Relative to germline, V is 9 bases shorter and J is 6 bases shorter, with 8 bases between their ends. The CDR3 goes from the cysteine to the phenylalanine over 11 residues. Only CDR3 DNA is held: 33 bases, read in frame from base 1.

The receptor's source is an older woman who had recovered from COVID-19. The sample taken for sequencing was peripheral blood. Recombination connected TRBV28 to TRBJ2-2; the D region possibly corresponds to TRBD2 (6 bases align). The CDR3 region reads CASWRAGELFF. The nucleotide sequence reads as follows: TGTGCCAGTTGGAGGGCCGGGGAGCTGTTTTTT.